The 5 T cell receptor beta chains below were found in one sample sequenced in a study of blood T cell repertoires in COVID-19. Sequencing used immunoSEQ multiplex PCR; TCRdb keeps in-frame clones, though not all of them. Of 60,000 to 70,000 clones in the sample, approximately 85% are singletons; the top ten hold roughly 25%. The sample consisted of peripheral blood. The source of these receptors is a man aged 50 or older with acute or convalescent COVID-19.

This clone showed up just once. The CDR3 spells CASSRTGVVQYF. As DNA, the CDR3 is TGTGCCAGCAGCCGAACAGGGGTGGTGCAGTATTTT. The gene calls are TRBV7-9 and TRBJ2-3; 7 nucleotides agree with TRBD1. In germline, CDR1 is SEHNR, CDR2 FQNEAQ (reference sequence). The V and J ends lost 5 bases and 11 bases, in that order; junction bases with no gene match: 7. This CDR3 is 12 amino acids long.

Comment on this clone: The limits of the CDR3 on the DNA are not certain, so only TCRdb's listed CDR3 is given. V gene TRBV7-5 combines with J gene TRBJ1-6. TRBV7-5 is reported as a pseudogene. The CDR3 is 16 residues long, counting both termini. This CDR3 is CVRSRRRWGVGSPLHF.

As regards this clone: The junction departs from germline at one end; a sequencing error may be responsible. The rearrangement joins TRBV7-7 to TRBJ2-5; TRBD2 matches 7 bases. The CDR3 totals 15 residues. Germline CDR1 SSHAT, CDR2 FNYEAQ (reference sequence). CDR3: CASSLSAGVMETQYF. The CDR3, as DNA: TGTGCTAGCAGCTTATCGGCGGGGGTTATGGAGACCCAGTACTTC. The whole variable domain, remainder taken from reference TRBV7-7 and TRBJ2-5, is GAGVSQSPRYKVTKRGQDVTLRCDPISSHATLYWYQQALGQGPEFLTYFNYEAQPDKSGLPSDRFSAERPEGSISTLTIQRTEQRDSAMYRCASSLSAGVMETQYFGPGTRLLVL.

The genes are TRBV29-1 and TRBJ1-2, with D tentatively TRBD1 (5 bases). In germline, CDR1 is SQVTM, CDR2 ANQGSEA. The CDR3 extends over 13 amino acids. V lost 3 bases, J lost 8 bases, and 16 bases lay in between. Here the CDR3 DNA reads TGCAGCGTTGAGGGACTAACCTCGGGAGGCTACACCTTC. Amino acids: CSVEGLTSGGYTF.

The J gene is TRBJ1-2, the V gene TRBV28; 10 bases are a match to TRBD1. The ends lost 5 bases at V and 4 bases at J; junction bases unmatched: 7. The CDR3 extends over 15 amino acids. In germline, CDR1 is MDHEN, CDR2 SYDVKM. The CDR3 coding sequence is TGTGCCAGCAGTGCGCGGACAGGGGGTGCCTATGGCTACACCTTC. It specifies CASSARTGGAYGYTF.